Sequencing of this T cell receptor beta chain was carried out in a study of blood T cell repertoires in COVID-19. Study context: PBMCs, B-cell-depleted T cells, or T cells provided the cDNA or gDNA that made up the material.

Membership in each cohort depended on participant-reported clinical history. This CDR3 region has 12 residues. The V gene's germline CDR1 is SGHDT and CDR2 YYEEEE. The germline V and J ends were trimmed by 0 bases and 3 bases, with 4 bases remaining between them. TCRdb's copy holds only in-frame clones and misses some; the assay was immunoSEQ multiplex PCR. Here the sample spans about 140,000 clones, 84% being singletons. The receptor comes from a woman in her 50s with acute COVID-19. V and J are TRBV5-6 and TRBJ2-7; no clear D. The sequencing sample was made of PBMCs or T cells enriched from blood (not recorded which). The CDR3 is CASSLASYEQYF. CDR3 in DNA: TGTGCCAGCAGCTTGGCCAGCTACGAGCAGTACTTC.